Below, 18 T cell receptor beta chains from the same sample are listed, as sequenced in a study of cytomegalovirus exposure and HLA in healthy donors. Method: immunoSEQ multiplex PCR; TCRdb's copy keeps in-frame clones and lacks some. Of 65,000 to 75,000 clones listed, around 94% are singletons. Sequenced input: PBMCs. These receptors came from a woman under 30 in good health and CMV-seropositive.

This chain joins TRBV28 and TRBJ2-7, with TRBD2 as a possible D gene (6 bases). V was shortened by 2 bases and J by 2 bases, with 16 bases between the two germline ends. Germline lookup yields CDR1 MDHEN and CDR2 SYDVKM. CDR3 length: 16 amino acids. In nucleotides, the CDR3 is TGTGCCAGCAGTTTAGATCTCGGGCGGGGACCCTACGAGCAGTACTTC. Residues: CASSLDLGRGPYEQYF.

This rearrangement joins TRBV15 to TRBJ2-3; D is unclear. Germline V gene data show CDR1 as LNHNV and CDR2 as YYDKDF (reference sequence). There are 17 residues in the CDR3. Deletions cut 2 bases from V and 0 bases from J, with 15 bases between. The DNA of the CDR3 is TGTGCCACCAGCAGAACCATTACTATATCTAGCACAGATACGCAGTATTTT. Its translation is CATSRTITISSTDTQYF.

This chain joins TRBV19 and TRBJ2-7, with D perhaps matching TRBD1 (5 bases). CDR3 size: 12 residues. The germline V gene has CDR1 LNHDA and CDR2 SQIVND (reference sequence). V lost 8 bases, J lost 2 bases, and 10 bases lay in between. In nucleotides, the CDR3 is TGTGCCAGTGAGTCCAGGGCCTACGAGCAGTACTTC. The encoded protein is CASESRAYEQYF.

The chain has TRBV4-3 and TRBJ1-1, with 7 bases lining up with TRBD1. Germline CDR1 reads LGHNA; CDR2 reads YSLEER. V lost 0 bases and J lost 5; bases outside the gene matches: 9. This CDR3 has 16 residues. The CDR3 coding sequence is TGCGCCAGCAGCCAAGATGGGGCAGGGGGTAGTACTGAAGCTTTCTTT. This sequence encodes CASSQDGAGGSTEAFF.

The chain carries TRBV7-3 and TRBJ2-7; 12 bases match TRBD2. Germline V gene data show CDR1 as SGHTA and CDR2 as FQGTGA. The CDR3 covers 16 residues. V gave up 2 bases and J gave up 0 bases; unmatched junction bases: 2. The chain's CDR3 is CASSLQTSGSSYEQYF. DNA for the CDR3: TGTGCCAGCAGCTTACAGACTAGCGGGAGCTCCTACGAGCAGTACTTC.

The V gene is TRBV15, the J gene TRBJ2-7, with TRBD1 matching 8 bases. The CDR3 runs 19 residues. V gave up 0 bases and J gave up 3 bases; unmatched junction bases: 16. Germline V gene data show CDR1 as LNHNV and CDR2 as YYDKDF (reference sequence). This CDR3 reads CATSRDIPFQGQGGYEQYF. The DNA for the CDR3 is TGTGCCACCAGCAGAGATATTCCCTTCCAAGGACAGGGAGGCTACGAGCAGTACTTC.

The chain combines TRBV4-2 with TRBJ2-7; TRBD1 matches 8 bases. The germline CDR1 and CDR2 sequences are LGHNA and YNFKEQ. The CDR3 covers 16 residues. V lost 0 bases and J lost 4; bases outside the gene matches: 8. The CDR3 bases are TGTGCCAGCAGCCAAGAGATAGGGCAGGGGGCATACGAGCAGTACTTC. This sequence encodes CASSQEIGQGAYEQYF.

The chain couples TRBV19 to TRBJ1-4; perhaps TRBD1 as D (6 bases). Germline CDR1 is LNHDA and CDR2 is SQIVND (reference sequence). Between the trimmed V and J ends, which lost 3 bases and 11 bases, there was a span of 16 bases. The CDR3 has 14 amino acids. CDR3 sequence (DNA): TGTGCCAGTAGTATGTGGGACACGGGAGGCAAACTGTTTTTT. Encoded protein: CASSMWDTGGKLFF.

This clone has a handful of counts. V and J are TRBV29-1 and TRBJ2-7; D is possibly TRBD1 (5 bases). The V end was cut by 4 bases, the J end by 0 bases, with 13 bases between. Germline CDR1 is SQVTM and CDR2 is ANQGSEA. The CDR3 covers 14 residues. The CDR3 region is CSVGQQGSSYEQYF. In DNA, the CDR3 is TGCAGCGTTGGTCAGCAGGGAAGCTCCTACGAGCAGTACTTC.

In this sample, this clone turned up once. The CDR3 loop is CASSIMGMVTNEKLFF. The CDR3 DNA sequence: TGTGCCAGTAGTATTATGGGCATGGTCACTAATGAAAAACTGTTTTTT. V is TRBV19 and J is TRBJ1-4, with no clear D. Per germline, CDR1 LNHDA and CDR2 SQIVND (reference sequence). The CDR3 contains 16 residues. V was shortened by 3 bases and J by 2 bases, with 13 bases between the two germline ends.

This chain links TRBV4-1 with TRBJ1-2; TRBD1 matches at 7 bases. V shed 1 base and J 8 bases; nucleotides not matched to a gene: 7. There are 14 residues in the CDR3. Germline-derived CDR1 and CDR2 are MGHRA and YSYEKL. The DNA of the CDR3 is TGCGCCAGCAGCCAAGTGGGACAGACGAGAGGCTACACCTTC. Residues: CASSQVGQTRGYTF.

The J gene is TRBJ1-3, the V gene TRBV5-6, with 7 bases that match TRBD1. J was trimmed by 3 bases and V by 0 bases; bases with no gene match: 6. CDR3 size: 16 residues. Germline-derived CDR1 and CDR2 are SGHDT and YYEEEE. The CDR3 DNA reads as TGTGCCAGCAGCTTGGGACAGGGTATACTTGGAAACACCATATATTTT. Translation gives CASSLGQGILGNTIYF.

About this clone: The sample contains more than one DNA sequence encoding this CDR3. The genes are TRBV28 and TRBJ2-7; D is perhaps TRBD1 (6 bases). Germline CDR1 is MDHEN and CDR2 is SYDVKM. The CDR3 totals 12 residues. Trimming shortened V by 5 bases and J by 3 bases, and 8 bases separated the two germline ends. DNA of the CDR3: TGTGCCAGCAGTCCGGACAGCTACGAGCAGTACTTC. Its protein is CASSPDSYEQYF.

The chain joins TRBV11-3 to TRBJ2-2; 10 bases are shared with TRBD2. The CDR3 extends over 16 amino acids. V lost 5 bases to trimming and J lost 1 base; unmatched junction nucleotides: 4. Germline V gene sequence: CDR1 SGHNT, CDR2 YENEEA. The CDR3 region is CASSPPSGRNTGELFF. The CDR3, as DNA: TGTGCCAGCAGCCCACCTAGCGGGAGGAACACCGGGGAGCTGTTTTTT. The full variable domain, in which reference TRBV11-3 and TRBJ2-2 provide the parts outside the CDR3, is EAGVVQSPRYKIIEKKQPVAFWCNPISGHNTLYWYLQNLGQGPELLIRYENEEAVDDSQLPKDRFSAERLKGVDSTLKIQPAELGDSAVYLCASSPPSGRNTGELFFGEGSRLTVL.

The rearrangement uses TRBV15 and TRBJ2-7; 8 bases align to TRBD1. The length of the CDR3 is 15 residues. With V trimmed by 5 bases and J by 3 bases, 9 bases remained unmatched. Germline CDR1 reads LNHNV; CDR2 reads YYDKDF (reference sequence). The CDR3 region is CATSRTGTGNYEQYF. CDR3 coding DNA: TGTGCCACCAGCCGAACCGGGACAGGCAACTACGAGCAGTACTTC.

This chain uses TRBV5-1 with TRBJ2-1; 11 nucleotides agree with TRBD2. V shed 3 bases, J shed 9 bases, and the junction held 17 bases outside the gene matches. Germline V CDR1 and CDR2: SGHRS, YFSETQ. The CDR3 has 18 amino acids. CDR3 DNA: TGCGCCAGCAGCTGGTCTACTAGCGGGAGTAACGCGATTGGTGAGCAGTTCTTC. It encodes CASSWSTSGSNAIGEQFF.

CDR3 nucleotides: TGTGCCAGCAGTCCGACTAGCGGGGCACAAGAGACCCAGTACTTC. It codes for CASSPTSGAQETQYF. V is TRBV6-1 and J is TRBJ2-5; 11 bases fit TRBD2. The germline gives CDR1 MNHNS, CDR2 SASEGT. Trimming at V came to 5 bases and at J to 2 bases, leaving 4 bases not matched to a gene. The CDR3 runs 15 residues.

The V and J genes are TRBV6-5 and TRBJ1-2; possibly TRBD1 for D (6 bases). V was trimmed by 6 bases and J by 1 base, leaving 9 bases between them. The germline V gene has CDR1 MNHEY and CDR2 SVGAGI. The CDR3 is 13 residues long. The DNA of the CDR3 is TGTGCCAGCAGCGGACAGAATAACTATGGCTACACCTTC. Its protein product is CASSGQNNYGYTF.